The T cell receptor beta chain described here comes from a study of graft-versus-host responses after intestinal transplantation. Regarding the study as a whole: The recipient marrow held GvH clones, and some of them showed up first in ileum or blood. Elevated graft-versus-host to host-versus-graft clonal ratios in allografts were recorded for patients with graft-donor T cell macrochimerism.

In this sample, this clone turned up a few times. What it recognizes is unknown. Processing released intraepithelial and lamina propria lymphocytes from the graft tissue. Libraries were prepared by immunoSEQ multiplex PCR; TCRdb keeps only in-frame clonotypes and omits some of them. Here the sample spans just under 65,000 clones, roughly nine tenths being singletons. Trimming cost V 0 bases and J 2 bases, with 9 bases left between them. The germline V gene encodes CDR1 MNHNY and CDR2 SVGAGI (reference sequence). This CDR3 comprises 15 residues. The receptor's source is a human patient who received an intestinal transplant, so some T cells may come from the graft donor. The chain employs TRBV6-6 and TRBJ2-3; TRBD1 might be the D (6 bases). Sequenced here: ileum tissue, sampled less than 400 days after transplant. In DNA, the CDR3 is TGTGCCAGCAGTTACTCGGGGGCACACACAGATACGCAGTATTTT. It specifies CASSYSGAHTDTQYF.